This passage covers 22 T cell receptor beta chains from one sample sequenced in a study of cytomegalovirus exposure and HLA in healthy donors. This PCR relied on a set of 60 Vbeta primers and 13 Jbeta primers. Profiling relied on immunoSEQ multiplex PCR, and the TCRdb table lists in-frame clones only, not all of them. The repertoire holds about 150,000 clones, with around 90% as singletons. Input material: PBMCs. Every receptor here comes from a middle-aged woman in good health and CMV-seronegative.

The chain uses TRBV10-3 and TRBJ1-4; 7 bases agree with TRBD1. The CDR3 spans 15 residues. CDR1 is ENHRY, CDR2 SYGVKD, per germline. V shed 3 bases, J shed 6 bases, and the junction held 7 bases outside the gene matches. The CDR3 region is CAISDPDRAYEKLFF. CDR3 nucleotides: TGTGCCATCAGTGATCCCGACAGGGCGTATGAAAAACTGTTTTTT.

The chain uses TRBV5-1 and TRBJ1-1; 9 positions agree with TRBD1. CDR1 and CDR2 from the germline V gene are SGHRS and YFSETQ. V lost 4 bases to trimming and J lost 1 base; unmatched junction nucleotides: 5. The CDR3 has 15 residues. The CDR3 spells CASSSLGQGNTEAFF. The CDR3 DNA reads TGCGCCAGCAGCAGCCTGGGACAGGGGAACACTGAAGCTTTCTTT.

The chain recombines TRBV5-5 with TRBJ1-2; possible D gene TRBD1, 6 bases. The CDR3 has 16 amino acids. V was clipped by 1 base and J by 9 bases, with 22 bases between them. In germline, CDR1 is SGHKS, CDR2 YYEKEE (reference sequence). The DNA for the CDR3 is TGTGCCAGCAGCTTGTCAGGGGATTCCCGTTTGGGGAGCTACACCTTC. Translation gives CASSLSGDSRLGSYTF.

The chain links TRBV7-2 to TRBJ2-7; TRBD2 matches 10 bases. CDR3 length equals 15 residues. The germline V gene encodes CDR1 SGHTA and CDR2 FQGNSA. V shed 2 bases, J shed 1 base, and the junction held 2 bases outside the gene matches. CDR3 nucleotides: TGTGCCAGCAGCTTACGGACTAGCGGATCCTACGAGCAGTACTTC. Its protein is CASSLRTSGSYEQYF. The entire variable domain, with the rest obtained from reference TRBV7-2 and TRBJ2-7, is as follows: GAGVSQSPSNKVTEKGKDVELRCDPISGHTALYWYRQSLGQGLEFLIYFQGNSAPDKSGLPSDRFSAERTGGSVSTLTIQRTQQEDSAVYLCASSLRTSGSYEQYFGPGTRLTVT.

The chain couples TRBV9 to TRBJ2-1; tentatively, D is TRBD1 (6 bases). Between the trimmed V and J ends, which lost 1 base and 9 bases, there was a span of 14 bases. Per germline, CDR1 SGDLS and CDR2 YYNGEE. CDR3 length: 14 amino acids. The CDR3 DNA sequence: TGTGCCAGCAGCGTAACAGGGCTAGCAGTTGAGCAGTTCTTC. Translating gives CASSVTGLAVEQFF. Together with reference TRBV9 and TRBJ2-1, the CDR3 gives the full variable domain: DSGVTQTPKHLITATGQRVTLRCSPRSGDLSVYWYQQSLDQGLQFLIQYYNGEERAKGNILERFSAQQFPDLHSELNLSSLELGDSALYFCASSVTGLAVEQFFGPGTRLTVL.

The sample holds a few counts of this clone. The gene calls are TRBV27 and TRBJ1-6, with D maybe TRBD1 (6 bases). CDR3 size: 14 residues. Trimming removed 3 bases at V and 11 bases at J, with 14 bases between. Germline values: CDR1 MNHEY, CDR2 SMNVEV (reference sequence). CDR3 coding DNA: TGTGCCAGCAGTTTCGGGACAACGTCGACACCCCTCCACTTT. Amino acid sequence: CASSFGTTSTPLHF.

This clone was detected only once. The rearrangement links TRBV28 to TRBJ2-2; 9 positions match TRBD1. Germline lookup yields CDR1 MDHEN and CDR2 SYDVKM. The trim removed 5 bases at V and 5 bases at J, leaving 9 bases unmatched. The CDR3 is made up of 16 amino acids. The CDR3 DNA reads TGTGCCAGCAGTGCTCCGGGACAGGGAGGAACCGGGGAGCTGTTTTTT. This translates into CASSAPGQGGTGELFF.

The chain couples TRBV5-5 to TRBJ2-1; 8 positions agree with TRBD1. There are 15 residues in the CDR3. Per the germline V gene, CDR1 is SGHKS and CDR2 is YYEKEE (reference sequence). V lost 3 bases to trimming and J lost 4 bases; unmatched junction nucleotides: 6. CDR3 in amino acids: CASSSSRDRYNEQFF. In DNA form, the CDR3 reads TGTGCCAGCAGCTCCTCCCGGGACAGGTACAATGAGCAGTTCTTC.

The chain links TRBV30 to TRBJ2-5, with 9 bases lining up with TRBD1. V trimming: 0 bases; J trimming: 1 base; junction bases outside the gene matches: 3. Germline V gene sequence: CDR1 GTSNPN, CDR2 SVGIG (reference sequence). The CDR3 consists of 15 residues. In DNA, the CDR3 is TGTGCCTGGAGTGTAGGGGACAGGGTCCAAGAGACCCAGTACTTC. Its translation: CAWSVGDRVQETQYF.

The chain uses TRBV11-2 and TRBJ1-1; D is uncertain. The CDR3 totals 14 residues. Trimming removed 1 base from V and 4 bases from J, with 10 bases in between. Germline lookup yields CDR1 SGHAT and CDR2 FQNNGV. CDR3 sequence: CASSLGFAVTEAFF. DNA of the CDR3: TGTGCCAGCAGCTTAGGATTCGCGGTCACTGAAGCTTTCTTT.

The genes are TRBV2 and TRBJ2-2; a weak D match, TRBD2 (6 bases). CDR1 is SNHLY, CDR2 FYNNEI, per germline. V was shortened by 5 bases and J by 9 bases, with 19 bases between the two germline ends. The CDR3 runs 15 residues. The CDR3 DNA sequence: TGTGCCAGCAGTCCAACTTACGGGGGAGGTCGGGAGCTGTTTTTT. This encodes CASSPTYGGGRELFF.

The rearrangement uses TRBV10-3 and TRBJ2-1, with 7 bases matching TRBD1. From germline, CDR1 is ENHRY and CDR2 SYGVKD. CDR3 length equals 16 residues. The J segment lost 9 bases and the V segment lost 2 bases, leaving 13 bases of the junction unmatched. CDR3 sequence reads: CAISETLTGAKGEQFF. The CDR3 DNA sequence: TGTGCCATCAGTGAGACCCTTACAGGGGCTAAGGGTGAGCAGTTCTTC.

This sequence joins TRBV18 and TRBJ2-2; 8 bases are a match to TRBD1. The V segment lost 3 bases and the J segment 4 bases; nucleotides outside the gene matches: 7. This CDR3 has 16 residues. In germline, CDR1 is KGHSH, CDR2 LQKENI. The CDR3 protein is CASSPLGQAFTGELFF. In DNA form, the CDR3 reads TGTGCCAGCTCACCGCTGGGACAGGCCTTCACCGGGGAGCTGTTTTTT.

This chain joins TRBV5-1 and TRBJ1-1; 9 bases align to TRBD1. V shed 0 bases and J 4 bases; nucleotides not matched to a gene: 7. The CDR3 has 16 amino acids. Per the germline V gene, CDR1 is SGHRS and CDR2 is YFSETQ. For the CDR3, the DNA is TGCGCCAGCAGCTTGGGACAGGGGGAAATGAGCACTGAAGCTTTCTTT. Amino acids: CASSLGQGEMSTEAFF.

V usage is TRBV5-4 and J usage is TRBJ1-1, with D hard to call. The CDR3 covers 14 residues. CDR1 and CDR2 from the germline V gene are SGHNT and YYREEE (reference sequence). The V end lost 4 bases, the J end lost 13 bases, and 23 bases lay between the germline ends. CDR3 residues: CASSLGGGEVVGFF. In DNA, the CDR3 is TGTGCCAGCAGCCTGGGAGGTGGTGAGGTTGTCGGTTTCTTT.

This sequence joins TRBV5-5 and TRBJ2-3; tentatively, D is TRBD2 (6 bases). Trimming took 0 bases from V and 1 from J, leaving 15 bases between them. CDR1 and CDR2 from the germline V gene are SGHKS and YYEKEE (reference sequence). This CDR3 spans 17 amino acids. CDR3 protein: CASSLVGTGGGTDTQYF. The CDR3 DNA follows: TGTGCCAGCAGCTTGGTGGGGACCGGGGGTGGCACAGATACGCAGTATTTT.

The rearrangement joins TRBV7-3 to TRBJ2-3; 7 bases fit TRBD2. Per the germline V gene, CDR1 is SGHTA and CDR2 is FQGTGA. The V and J ends lost 0 bases and 2 bases, in that order; junction bases with no gene match: 11. The CDR3 totals 18 residues. The CDR3: CASSLTLTGLPNTDTQYF. The CDR3 bases are TGTGCCAGCAGCTTAACCCTTACGGGACTACCTAACACAGATACGCAGTATTTT.

This clone was observed a few times. CDR3 nucleotide sequence: TGTGCCAGTGGACAGGGGGGGTACACTGAAGCTTTCTTT. This codes for CASGQGGYTEAFF. The rearrangement joins TRBV10-3 to TRBJ1-1; 10 bases agree with TRBD1. This CDR3 comprises 13 residues. V lost 10 bases and J lost 3; bases outside the gene matches: 5. Germline V gene lookup returns CDR1 ENHRY and CDR2 SYGVKD.

V usage is TRBV5-1 and J usage is TRBJ2-1, with 10 bases lining up with TRBD2. Germline lookup yields CDR1 SGHRS and CDR2 YFSETQ. The CDR3 covers 16 residues. The V and J ends lost 3 bases and 10 bases, in that order; junction bases with no gene match: 13. DNA for the CDR3: TGCGCCAGCAGCTACACAAGGCTAGCGGGAGTCGAGGAGCAGTTCTTC. The encoded protein is CASSYTRLAGVEEQFF.

This chain joins TRBV15 and TRBJ2-1; possibly TRBD1 for D (5 bases). Germline V gives CDR1 LNHNV, CDR2 YYDKDF (reference sequence). CDR3 length: 18 residues. Trimming shortened V by 3 bases and J by 2 bases, and 20 bases separated the two germline ends. The CDR3: CATSRGPISAVAYNEQFF. For the CDR3, the DNA is TGTGCCACCAGCAGGGGGCCCATCTCGGCGGTGGCCTACAATGAGCAGTTCTTC.

This clone came up a few times. The chain has TRBV10-3 and TRBJ2-1; the D is unclear. CDR3 length equals 16 residues. CDR1 and CDR2 from the germline V gene are ENHRY and SYGVKD. The V end lost 2 bases, the J end lost 5 bases, and 16 bases lay between the germline ends. CDR3 nucleotides: TGTGCCATCAGTGAGGTCCCCACTACGATGGACAATGAGCAGTTCTTC. The encoded protein is CAISEVPTTMDNEQFF.

The chain combines TRBV30 with TRBJ2-7, with TRBD2 identical over 7 bases. The CDR3 totals 13 residues. Germline CDR1 and CDR2: GTSNPN and SVGIG (reference sequence). The V segment lost 0 bases and the J segment 10 bases; nucleotides outside the gene matches: 9. The CDR3 nucleotides read TGTGCCTGGAGTGTCGGCGGGAGTCCCCTTCAGTACTTC. Protein product: CAWSVGGSPLQYF.